This is a list of T cell receptor beta chains from one sample in a study of blood T cells in healthy people across ages. TCRdb reprocessed the 5' RACE reads with MiXCR, giving one entry per CDR3 protein. This table has more than 800,000 distinct CDR3 sequences, about 28% appearing once. Material for sequencing was blood. All receptors come from an elderly woman in good health. Each CDR3 is given with its conserved first and last residue. A D gene is named only where the DNA matches it firmly. The listing skips clone size in some rows; elsewhere it reads once, few, many or a size class.

clone_size: .
d_call: .
v_call: TRBV6-1
j_call: TRBJ1-1
cdr3_nt: TGTGCCAGCAAATTACGGGAAAACACTGAAGCTTTCTTT
cdr3_aa: CASKLRENTEAFF

clone_size: .
d_call: .
v_call: TRBV11-2
j_call: TRBJ2-1
cdr3_nt: TGTGCCAGCAGCGGGGCTGGGACAATTTTGAATGAGCAGTTCTTC
cdr3_aa: CASSGAGTILNEQFF

clone_size: many
d_call: .
v_call: TRBV20-1
j_call: TRBJ2-1
cdr3_nt: TGCAGTGGAAGGACAGTTAGCAGGGGCAACAATGAGCAGTTCTTC
cdr3_aa: CSGRTVSRGNNEQFF

clone_size: few
d_call: .
v_call: TRBV12-3/TRBV12-4
j_call: TRBJ1-1
cdr3_nt: TGTGCCAGCAGGAGGAGTGGAGGTGGCACTGAAGCTTTCTTT
cdr3_aa: CASRRSGGGTEAFF

clone_size: few
d_call: .
v_call: TRBV28
j_call: TRBJ2-7
cdr3_nt: TGTGCCAGCACCACCCACGGGCCTCGGGACGAGCAGTACTTC
cdr3_aa: CASTTHGPRDEQYF

clone_size: many
d_call: TRBD1
v_call: TRBV3-1
j_call: TRBJ2-1
cdr3_nt: TGTGCCAGCAGCCCCCAGGGACAGTGGAGCTCCTACAATGAGCAGTTCTTC
cdr3_aa: CASSPQGQWSSYNEQFF

clone_size: few
d_call: .
v_call: TRBV5-8
j_call: TRBJ2-6
cdr3_nt: TGTGCCGGCAGCGCCTACCCGGGGGCCAACGTCCTGACTTTC
cdr3_aa: CAGSAYPGANVLTF

clone_size: many
d_call: .
v_call: TRBV20-1
j_call: TRBJ1-1
cdr3_nt: TGCAGTGTGGGAGATGAAGCTTTCTTT
cdr3_aa: CSVGDEAFF

clone_size: .
d_call: TRBD1
v_call: TRBV27
j_call: TRBJ1-1
cdr3_nt: TGTGCCAGCAGTTTACGGGACAGTTATGAAGCTTTCTTT
cdr3_aa: CASSLRDSYEAFF

clone_size: .
d_call: .
v_call: TRBV12-3/TRBV12-4
j_call: TRBJ2-3
cdr3_nt: TGTGCCAGCAGCAGACACCGGGGCCTGCCCGCAGATACGCAGTATTTT
cdr3_aa: CASSRHRGLPADTQYF

clone_size: .
d_call: TRBD1
v_call: TRBV11-2
j_call: TRBJ1-2
cdr3_nt: TGTGCCAGCAGCTTAGACCGACAGGGGTGCTATGGCTACACCTTC
cdr3_aa: CASSLDRQGCYGYTF

clone_size: many
d_call: .
v_call: TRBV29-1
j_call: TRBJ2-7
cdr3_nt: TGCAGCGTTAGATCCGGGACGGGGGGCCACGAGCAGTACTTC
cdr3_aa: CSVRSGTGGHEQYF

clone_size: many
d_call: TRBD2
v_call: TRBV7-2
j_call: TRBJ2-1
cdr3_nt: TGTGCCAGCAGCGCGGGACTAGCGGGGGTAGGGGATGAGCAGTTCTTC
cdr3_aa: CASSAGLAGVGDEQFF

clone_size: many
d_call: .
v_call: TRBV5-1
j_call: TRBJ2-7
cdr3_nt: TGCGCCAGCAGAAGAGAGTCCGAGCAGTACTTC
cdr3_aa: CASRRESEQYF

clone_size: few
d_call: .
v_call: TRBV5-1
j_call: TRBJ2-5
cdr3_nt: TGCGCCAGCAGCTCTTGGTTAGAGACCCAGTACTTC
cdr3_aa: CASSSWLETQYF

clone_size: many
d_call: .
v_call: TRBV6-5
j_call: TRBJ2-6
cdr3_nt: TGTGCCAGCAGGCCGGGGACACTTGGGGCCAACGTCCTGACTTTC
cdr3_aa: CASRPGTLGANVLTF

clone_size: many
d_call: .
v_call: TRBV7-2
j_call: TRBJ1-6
cdr3_nt: TGTGCCAGCAGCTTAGTGGTCGTTAATTCACCCCTCCACTTT
cdr3_aa: CASSLVVVNSPLHF

clone_size: many
d_call: TRBD1
v_call: TRBV7-2
j_call: TRBJ1-5
cdr3_nt: TGTGCCAGCAGCTCGCGAACGGGACAGAGCAATCAGCCCCAGCATTTT
cdr3_aa: CASSSRTGQSNQPQHF

clone_size: many
d_call: TRBD1
v_call: TRBV10-3
j_call: TRBJ1-4
cdr3_nt: TGTGCCATCAGTGGGGGGACAGCAACTAATGAAAAACTGTTTTTT
cdr3_aa: CAISGGTATNEKLFF

clone_size: few
d_call: TRBD1
v_call: TRBV12-5
j_call: TRBJ2-5
cdr3_nt: TGTGCTAGTGGTTCCAGACGGACAGGGAACGATGAGACCCAGTACTTC
cdr3_aa: CASGSRRTGNDETQYF

clone_size: many
d_call: TRBD2
v_call: TRBV20-1
j_call: TRBJ2-3
cdr3_nt: TGCAGTGCTAGGGTAGCGGGGAGGACAGATACGCAGTATTTT
cdr3_aa: CSARVAGRTDTQYF

clone_size: few
d_call: TRBD1
v_call: TRBV20-1
j_call: TRBJ1-6
cdr3_nt: TGCAGTGCTAGAGACGGGACAGGGGTTTCACCCCTCCACTTT
cdr3_aa: CSARDGTGVSPLHF

clone_size: many
d_call: TRBD2
v_call: TRBV6-5
j_call: TRBJ2-2
cdr3_nt: TGTGCCAGCAGCAGGACTAGCGGGGGCCCTACCGGGGAGCTGTTTTTT
cdr3_aa: CASSRTSGGPTGELFF